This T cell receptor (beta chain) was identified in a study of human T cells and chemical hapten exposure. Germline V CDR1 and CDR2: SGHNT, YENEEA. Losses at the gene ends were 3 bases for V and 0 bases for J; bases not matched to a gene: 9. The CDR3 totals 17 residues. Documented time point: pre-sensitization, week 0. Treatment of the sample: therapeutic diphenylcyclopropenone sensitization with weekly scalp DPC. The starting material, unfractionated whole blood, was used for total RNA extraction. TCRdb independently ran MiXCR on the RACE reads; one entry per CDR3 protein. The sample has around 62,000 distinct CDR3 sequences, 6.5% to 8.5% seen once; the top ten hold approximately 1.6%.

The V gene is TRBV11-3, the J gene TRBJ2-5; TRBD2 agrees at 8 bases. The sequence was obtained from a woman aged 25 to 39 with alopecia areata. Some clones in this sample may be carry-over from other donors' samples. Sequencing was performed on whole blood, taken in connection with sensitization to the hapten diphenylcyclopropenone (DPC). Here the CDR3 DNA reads TGTGCCAGCAGCTTCTTGACGGTAGCGGGGTACCAAGAGACCCAGTACTTC. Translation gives CASSFLTVAGYQETQYF.